What follows is one TCR beta chain and its context. The length of the CDR3 is 12 residues. The germline CDR1 and CDR2 sequences are LGHDT and YNNKEL (reference sequence). Trimming shortened V by 5 bases and J by 5 bases, and 9 bases separated the two germline ends. The sample comes from a study of blood T cell repertoires in COVID-19. Study overall: Spain, Italy and the United States supplied samples that represented acute and convalescent COVID-19.

Original processing notes: Reference gene primer amplification yielded estimated nucleated cell counts. Generated by immunoSEQ multiplex PCR, the TCRdb table keeps only in-frame clones and is missing some. V and J calls plus clone size are reproduced from that table; the DNA served to infer D and trimming. Of some 260,000 clones in the sample, approximately 89% were seen once. The Seattle patients, enrolled during active infection, were followed longitudinally. V usage is TRBV3-1 (or the pseudogene TRBV3-2) and J usage is TRBJ1-1, with D uncertain. The TCR comes from a woman younger than 45 with COVID-19, enrolled during active disease. The sample consisted of peripheral blood. CDR3 sequence reads: CASSKHSTEAFF. CDR3 bases: TGTGCCAGCAGCAAACATTCAACTGAAGCTTTCTTT.